The entry below gives a single T cell receptor (beta chain) sequence along with its context. The germline gives CDR1 SEHNR, CDR2 FQNEAQ (reference sequence). Trimming removed 6 bases from V and 9 bases from J, with 14 bases in between. CDR3 length equals 12 residues. The authors negatively isolated CD8+ and CD4+ T cells and FACS-enriched TEMRA cells. This sample was included in a study of CD8 T cells in Susac syndrome. When the RNA was reverse transcribed, random hexamers were used with an input of roughly 0.45 to 1 ug. Across 54 Vbeta and 13 Jbeta, immunoSEQ multiplex PCR amplified TCR beta CDR3. TCRdb processed the immunoSEQ multiplex PCR reads anew with MiXCR; each CDR3 protein has one entry. The profile shows about 150,000 distinct CDR3 sequences, approximately 94% of them singletons.

The origin of this receptor is a human donor with multiple sclerosis. What was sequenced was CD8+ T cells from PBMCs. The gene calls are TRBV7-9 and TRBJ2-5; a possible D gene is TRBD1 (6 bases). The CDR3 here is CASSFPRGSQYF. The CDR3 DNA is TGTGCCAGCAGTTTCCCAAGGGGGTCCCAGTACTTC.